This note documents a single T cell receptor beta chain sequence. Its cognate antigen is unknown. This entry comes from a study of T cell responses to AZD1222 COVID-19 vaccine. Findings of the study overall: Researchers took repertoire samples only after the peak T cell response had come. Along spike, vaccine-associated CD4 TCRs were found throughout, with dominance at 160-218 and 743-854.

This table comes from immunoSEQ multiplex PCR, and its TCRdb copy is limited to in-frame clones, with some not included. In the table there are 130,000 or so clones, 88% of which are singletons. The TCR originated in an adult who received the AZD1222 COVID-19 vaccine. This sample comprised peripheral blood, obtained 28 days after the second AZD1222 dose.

The DNA of the CDR3 is TGTGCCTGGGCAAACAACAGGTGGAATTACTATGGCTACACCTTC. This translates into CAWANNRWNYYGYTF. J is TRBJ1-2 and V is TRBV30, with D tentatively TRBD1 (5 bases). The length of the CDR3 is 15 residues. Trimming left V 5 bases short and J 3 bases short, with 19 bases between. Per germline, CDR1 GTSNPN and CDR2 SVGIG (reference sequence).